This TCR beta chain comes out of a study of blood T cells in healthy people across ages. CDR1 SGHVS and CDR2 FNYEAQ come from the germline V gene. The length of the CDR3 is 19 residues. V was clipped by 1 base and J by 0 bases, with 19 bases between them. A J-beta primer mix and a sample-barcoded 5' primer were used in a second PCR of about 7 to 12 cycles. TCRdb itself ran the 5' RACE reads through MiXCR, one entry per CDR3 protein. There are 600,000 or so distinct CDR3 sequences in the sample; 20% to 25% occur only once, and 3% to 4.5% lies in the top ten. This chain connects TRBV7-6 to TRBJ2-1; maybe TRBD1 (7 bases). The TCR was taken from a man between 65 and 79 years old in good health. The sample comprised blood. CDR3 in amino acids: CASSLGWLARDSSYNEQFF. CDR3 coding DNA: TGTGCCAGCAGCTTAGGTTGGCTAGCGAGGGACAGCTCCTACAATGAGCAGTTCTTC.